Listed below are T cell receptor beta chains from one sample, sequenced in a study of blood T cells in healthy people across ages. TCRdb reprocessed the 5' RACE reads with MiXCR, giving one entry per CDR3 protein. The sample holds hundreds of thousands of distinct CDR3 sequences, 45% to 65% seen once. The sample taken for sequencing was blood. All receptors come from a man aged 60 to 69 in good health. Both conserved end residues are part of each CDR3. A D gene is named only where the DNA matches it firmly. Size values are once, few and many counts, or a class for expanded clones, and some rows have none.

>-|-|TRBJ1-2|TRBV3-1
CASSQEGSFYGYTF
TGTGCCAGCAGCCAAGAAGGCAGCTTCTATGGCTACACCTTC
>-|-|TRBJ2-7|TRBV20-1
CSAPPQGPSYEQYF
TGCAGTGCTCCCCCCCAGGGGCCTTCCTACGAGCAGTACTTC
>-|once|TRBJ2-3|TRBV20-1
CSARDKKGRGGDTQYF
TGCAGTGCTAGAGATAAGAAGGGCAGGGGTGGAGATACGCAGTATTTT
>-|once|TRBJ1-1|TRBV6-6
CASSAGRMNTEAFF
TGTGCCAGCAGCGCGGGACGGATGAACACTGAAGCTTTCTTT
>-|-|TRBJ1-2|TRBV12-3/TRBV12-4
CASSFVLVALYGYTF
TGTGCCAGCAGTTTCGTGCTGGTAGCCCTCTATGGCTACACCTTC
>TRBD2|few|TRBJ2-5|TRBV29-1
CSVVPGGETQYF
TGCAGCGTTGTCCCCGGGGGGGAGACCCAGTACTTC
>TRBD1|-|TRBJ1-2|TRBV29-1
CSAGVGDRVGYTF
TGCAGCGCAGGGGTCGGGGACAGAGTTGGCTACACCTTC
>TRBD1|-|TRBJ1-2|TRBV7-9
CASSLAGTGVYGYTF
TGTGCCAGCAGCTTAGCCGGGACAGGCGTCTATGGCTACACCTTC
>TRBD2|-|TRBJ2-3|TRBV7-2
CASSSQAGGTTDTQYF
TGTGCCAGCAGCTCCCAGGCGGGGGGGACCACAGATACGCAGTATTTT
>-|few|TRBJ1-2|TRBV2
CASSPDRNIANYGYTF
TGTGCCAGCAGTCCCGACAGGAACATAGCTAACTATGGCTACACCTTC
>-|-|TRBJ2-1|TRBV20-1
CSAANSPLPHEQFF
TGCAGTGCAGCTAATAGTCCCCTCCCCCATGAGCAGTTCTTC